Included here is one TCR beta chain sequence, with context. The data were produced by immunoSEQ multiplex PCR, yet TCRdb's version contains in-frame clones alone and is incomplete. This repertoire shows roughly 200,000 clones, around four fifths found once; its top ten account for 8.6%. The CDR3 contains 13 residues. The germline gives CDR1 GTSNPN, CDR2 SVGIG (reference sequence). Trimming removed 3 bases from V and 8 bases from J, with 14 bases in between. The sample originates from a study of blood T cell repertoires in COVID-19. The source of this sequence is a man between 40 and 49 years old with active or convalescent COVID-19. J is TRBJ2-1 and V is TRBV30; D is perhaps TRBD2 (7 bases). Sequencing was performed on peripheral blood. The CDR3 protein is CAWSIGGGDEQFF. Written as DNA, the CDR3 is TGTGCCTGGAGCATAGGGGGGGGCGATGAGCAGTTCTTC.